This T cell receptor beta chain was identified during a study of OX40 agonist ivuxolimab in advanced cancers. Profiling relied on immunoSEQ multiplex PCR, and the TCRdb table lists in-frame clones only, not all of them. Of over 60,000 clones in the sample, more than 80% were seen once. This clone was recorded once. The V gene's germline CDR1 is LGHNA and CDR2 YNFKEQ. V was shortened by 1 base and J by 7 bases, with 17 bases between the two germline ends. The CDR3 totals 16 residues. The chain employs TRBV4-2 and TRBJ2-1; tentative D call: TRBD2 (6 bases). The source is an adult with an advanced solid tumor such as melanoma, head and neck, liver or kidney cancer. The source was CD4+ or CD8+ T cells sorted from blood, collected in a trial of the OX40 agonist ivuxolimab. CDR3 DNA: TGTGCCAGCAGCCAAGTAGGCGGGATTATGTGGAATGAGCAGTTCTTC. This codes for CASSQVGGIMWNEQFF.